This entry lists 4 T cell receptor beta chains sequenced from one sample in a study of cytomegalovirus exposure and HLA in healthy donors. Use of 60 Vbeta and 13 Jbeta primers characterized the PCR. Repertoires were generated with immunoSEQ multiplex PCR, while TCRdb's copy carries only in-frame clones and drops some. Counted here are about 200,000 clones, approximately 80% occurring once; the ten biggest clones make up approximately 1.5%. The sequencing sample was made of PBMCs. These receptors originate from a girl aged 5-17 years in good health and CMV-seronegative.

The chain employs TRBV5-1 and TRBJ2-2; TRBD2 might be the D (5 bases). Germline V gene data show CDR1 as SGHRS and CDR2 as YFSETQ. The CDR3 has 13 residues. Trimming took off 4 bases at V and 4 bases at J, with 8 bases between the two ends. This CDR3 reads CASSGGTTGELFF. CDR3 sequence (DNA): TGCGCCAGCAGCGGAGGAACCACCGGGGAGCTGTTTTTT.

The DNA for the CDR3 is TGTGCCAGCAGCTCTGGCCTGGAGGGTTGGGCTGGAAACACCATATATTTT. Translated: CASSSGLEGWAGNTIYF. The genes are TRBV11-2 and TRBJ1-3; no clear D. Germline V gives CDR1 SGHAT, CDR2 FQNNGV. CDR3 size: 17 residues. The V and J ends lost 4 bases and 2 bases respectively, with 18 bases between them.

The rearrangement joins TRBV19 to TRBJ1-2; 8 bases map to TRBD1. CDR3 length equals 14 residues. Trimming cost V 5 bases and J 7 bases; bases outside gene matches: 9. Germline V gives CDR1 LNHDA, CDR2 SQIVND (reference sequence). CDR3 protein: CASSLDDRGGGYTF. The CDR3 DNA reads as TGTGCCAGTAGTCTTGACGACAGGGGCGGTGGCTACACCTTC.

This clone was seen once. The chain combines TRBV7-9 with TRBJ2-3; TRBD2 agrees at 13 bases. The V gene end was trimmed by 5 bases and the J gene end by 4 bases; junction bases not matched to a gene: 3. CDR3 length: 15 amino acids. Germline V gene lookup returns CDR1 SEHNR and CDR2 FQNEAQ (reference sequence). The CDR3 DNA follows: TGTGCCAGCAGCCTAGGACTAGCGGGAGCAGATACGCAGTATTTT. Its translation is CASSLGLAGADTQYF.